This T cell receptor (beta chain) was sequenced for a study of CD8+CD57+ T cells in acquired aplastic anemia (dated by TCRdb to the late 2010s). With regard to the full study: A mean of about 3.2 ug of DNA, ranging from roughly 0.19 to 27.4 ug, was extracted from sorted CD4+ and CD8+ cells. For healthy donor samples, the average read count was about 10 million for CD4+ cells and around 12 million for CD8+ cells. General study outcomes and caveats: Fewer than 30 CD8+ CDR3 sequences were found in both patients and controls but appeared to be highly expressed in patients and within the immunodominant clones of the patients. No significant difference in CD8+ Simpson's diversity was found between patients and healthy controls (P=0.060).

From a lookup of the germline V gene, CDR1 and CDR2 are SGHRS and YFSETQ. The CDR3 covers 17 residues, taking in both the cysteine and the phenylalanine. Here the CDR3 DNA is all that survives: 51 bases in frame from base 1. Unmatched junction bases come to 15, with V trimmed by 5 bases and J by 4 bases. This clonotype was seen at least ten times. Its antigen remains unidentified. No much larger clone is present one base from it, and per-base qualities are unavailable. TCR beta VDJ combination and CDR3 sequence profiling used genomic DNA as the template. An Illumina HiSeq 2000 was the platform used for TCR repertoire sequencing. The authors' pipeline ran thus. Repertoires were assessed using TRBV/TRBJ rearrangement plots, CDR3 size and DJ length profiles, and Simpson's diversity index. Whichever DNA sequence was most abundant in the deep sequencing data was defined as the immunodominant clone. CDR3 amino acid sequences were checked for sharing between subjects and were compared against published repertoires and the VDJdb database. In TCRdb, the public reads were trimmed at Q25 with fastp and aligned with MiXCR, with productive beta chains retained. CDR3 protein sequences are deduplicated, and each keeps its most common genes and DNA. V and J calls and clone size were set by TCRdb, not the authors. Counted in this sample were approximately 380,000 distinct CDR3 sequences; about two thirds of them appeared once. 4% of the sample is in the top ten clones.

In the study, sorted CD4+ and CD8+ blood T cells from patients with severe aplastic anemia and from healthy subjects underwent deep sequencing of TCR repertoires. Ficoll-Paque density gradient centrifugation was used to isolate peripheral blood mononuclear cells. Before DNA extraction, CD4+ and CD8+ T cells were sorted by FACS or by magnetic beads. This TCR derives from a human donor in good health, serving as a control. Material for sequencing was sorted CD4+, CD8+, or CD8+CD57+ T cells (not recorded which) from PBMCs. Recombination linked TRBV5-1 to TRBJ2-3; TRBD2 agrees with 8 junctional bases. CDR3 region: CASSLTPGTRGADTQYF. The DNA is as follows: TGCGCCAGCAGTCTCACACCCGGGACTAGGGGCGCAGATACGCAGTATTTT.